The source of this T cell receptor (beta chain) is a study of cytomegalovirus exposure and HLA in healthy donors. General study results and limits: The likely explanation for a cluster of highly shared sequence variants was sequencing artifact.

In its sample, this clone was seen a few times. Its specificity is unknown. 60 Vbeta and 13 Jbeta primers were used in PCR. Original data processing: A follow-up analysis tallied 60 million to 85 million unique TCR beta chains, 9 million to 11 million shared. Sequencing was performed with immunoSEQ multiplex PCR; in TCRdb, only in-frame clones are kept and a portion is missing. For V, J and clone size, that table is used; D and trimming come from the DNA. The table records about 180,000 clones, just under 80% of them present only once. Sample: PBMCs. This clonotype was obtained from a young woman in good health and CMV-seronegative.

CDR3 sequence reads: CASSDRTYQPQHF. In DNA, the CDR3 is TGCGCCAGCAGTGATCGGACTTACCAGCCCCAGCATTTT. This rearrangement joins TRBV10-2 to TRBJ1-5, with D unresolved. Germline V gene sequence: CDR1 WSHSY, CDR2 SAAADI. V lost 3 bases and J lost 7, with 10 bases in between. The CDR3 is made up of 13 amino acids.